The 10 T cell receptor beta chains below all came from one sample that was sequenced in a study of blood T cell repertoires in COVID-19. The assay was immunoSEQ multiplex PCR, and TCRdb's table has in-frame clones only and misses some. Found here are 350,000 or so clones, more than 85% of them singletons; the top ten hold about 18%. Sequencing input: PBMCs or T cells enriched from blood (not recorded which). The receptor set was obtained from a woman in her thirties who had recovered from COVID-19.

V gene TRBV4-1 combines with J gene TRBJ1-2; the match to TRBD1 covers 8 bases. The CDR3 extends over 13 amino acids. The junction had 4 bases not matched to a gene; V was cut back by 6 bases and J by 4 bases. Germline CDR1 MGHRA, CDR2 YSYEKL. The CDR3 here is CASSPDRAYGYTF. CDR3 in DNA: TGCGCCAGCAGTCCGGACAGGGCCTATGGCTACACCTTC.

This clone was picked up one time. The chain has TRBV7-9 and TRBJ2-1, with 8 bases that match TRBD1. The trim removed 8 bases at V and 4 bases at J, leaving 13 bases unmatched. The germline CDR1 and CDR2 sequences are SEHNR and FQNEAQ (reference sequence). The CDR3 consists of 16 residues. For the CDR3, the DNA is TGTGCCAGCGCCTCCGGGACAGGACGTTCTTACAATGAGCAGTTCTTC. Translated, it gives CASASGTGRSYNEQFF.

V gene TRBV18 combines with J gene TRBJ1-5, with TRBD1 matching 7 bases. The CDR3 is 14 amino acids. With 5 bases clipped from V and 3 bases from J, the junction kept 4 bases outside the gene matches. Germline V CDR1 and CDR2: KGHSH, LQKENI. The CDR3 reads CASSTGQTNQPQHF. CDR3 DNA: TGTGCCAGCTCAACGGGACAGACCAATCAGCCCCAGCATTTT.

The rearrangement joins TRBV29-1 to TRBJ2-7, with D possibly matching TRBD1 (6 bases). CDR3 length equals 13 residues. Germline V gene data show CDR1 as SQVTM and CDR2 as ANQGSEA. The V and J ends lost 6 bases and 6 bases respectively, with 18 bases between them. CDR3 sequence: CSVETNARGEQYF. In DNA form, the CDR3 reads TGCAGCGTCGAAACTAATGCCAGGGGCGAGCAGTACTTC.

This sequence joins TRBV24-1 and TRBJ2-3; perhaps TRBD2 as D (6 bases). CDR1 is KGHDR and CDR2 is SFDVKD in the germline V gene. This CDR3 spans 18 amino acids. Trimming cost V 4 bases and J 0 bases, with 19 bases left between them. CDR3 loop: CATSDPGTRGTSTDTQYF. The CDR3 nucleotides read TGTGCCACCAGTGACCCCGGGACCCGGGGGACTAGCACAGATACGCAGTATTTT.

The J gene is TRBJ2-7, the V gene TRBV7-2; 8 bases are shared with TRBD1. Losses at the gene ends were 1 base for V and 0 bases for J; bases not matched to a gene: 2. The CDR3 contains 15 residues. Germline V gene sequence: CDR1 SGHTA, CDR2 FQGNSA. CDR3 protein: CASSLGTGSSYEQYF. In DNA, the CDR3 is TGTGCCAGCAGCTTAGGGACAGGGAGCTCCTACGAGCAGTACTTC.

Concerning this clone: A junction boundary mismatches the germline segment, possibly from a read error. In DNA, the CDR3 is TGTGCTAGCAGCTTAGGGCGAACCATCCGGGGAGAGACCCAGTACTTC. As protein: CASSLGRTIRGETQYF. This chain uses TRBV7-7 with TRBJ2-5; maybe TRBD2 (5 bases). Germline V lookup: CDR1 SSHAT, CDR2 FNYEAQ (reference sequence). The CDR3 consists of 16 residues.

The chain carries TRBV28 and TRBJ2-5; D might be TRBD1 (6 bases). Germline loops: CDR1 MDHEN, CDR2 SYDVKM. V was cut by 5 bases and J by 4 bases, with 17 bases left in between. CDR3 length equals 15 residues. CDR3 protein: CASSPTGGASETQYF. CDR3 bases: TGTGCCAGCAGTCCGACTGGGGGCGCATCAGAGACCCAGTACTTC.

The CDR3 bases are TGTGCCAGCAGCTTAGATCGTGGACAGGACCGCAATCAGCCCCAGCATTTT. Its protein is CASSLDRGQDRNQPQHF. V is TRBV11-3 and J is TRBJ1-5; 7 bases line up with TRBD1. The germline gives CDR1 SGHNT, CDR2 YENEEA. Losses at the gene ends were 0 bases for V and 2 bases for J; bases not matched to a gene: 7. CDR3 length equals 17 residues.

The chain links TRBV5-1 to TRBJ2-5; 8 positions agree with TRBD1. The CDR3 runs to 14 residues. The trim removed 4 bases at V and 5 bases at J, leaving 7 bases unmatched. Per germline, CDR1 SGHRS and CDR2 YFSETQ. The chain's CDR3 is CASSIRQGRETQYF. CDR3 bases: TGCGCCAGCAGCATACGACAGGGGCGGGAGACCCAGTACTTC.